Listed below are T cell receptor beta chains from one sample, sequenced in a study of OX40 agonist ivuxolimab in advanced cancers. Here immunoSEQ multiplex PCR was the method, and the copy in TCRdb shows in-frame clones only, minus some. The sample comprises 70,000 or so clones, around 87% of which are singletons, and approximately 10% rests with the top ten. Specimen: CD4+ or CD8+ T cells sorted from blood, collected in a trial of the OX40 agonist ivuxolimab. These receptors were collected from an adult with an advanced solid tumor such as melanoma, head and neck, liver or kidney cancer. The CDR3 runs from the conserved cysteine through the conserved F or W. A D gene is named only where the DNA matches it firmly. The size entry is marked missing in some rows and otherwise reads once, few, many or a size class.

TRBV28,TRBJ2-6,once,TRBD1,CASSSLKGGTGANVLTF,TGTGCCAGCAGTTCCCTTAAAGGGGGCACTGGGGCCAACGTCCTGACTTTC
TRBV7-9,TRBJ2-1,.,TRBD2,CASTQTSGYNEQFF,TGTGCCAGCACCCAGACTAGCGGATACAATGAGCAGTTCTTC
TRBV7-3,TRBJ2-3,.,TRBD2,CASSLSSGFTDTQYF,TGTGCCAGCAGCTTATCTAGCGGCTTCACAGATACGCAGTATTTT
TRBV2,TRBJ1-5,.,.,CASSGTRDLYQPQHF,TGTGCCAGCAGTGGCACCCGGGACCTTTATCAGCCCCAGCATTTT
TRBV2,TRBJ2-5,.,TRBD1,CAGSTGTETQYF,TGTGCCGGCTCGACAGGGACAGAGACCCAGTACTTC
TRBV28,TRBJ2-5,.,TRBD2,CASRPQEAGGLETQYF,TGTGCCAGCAGACCCCAGGAGGCGGGGGGCTTAGAGACCCAGTACTTC
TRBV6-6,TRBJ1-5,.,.,CATTRERDQPQHF,TGTGCCACTACGAGGGAGAGGGATCAGCCCCAGCATTTT
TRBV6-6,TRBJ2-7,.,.,CASSYSDLRYYEQYF,TGTGCCAGCAGTTACTCGGATTTGAGGTACTACGAGCAGTACTTC
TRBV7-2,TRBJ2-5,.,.,CASSFISTGETQYF,TGTGCCAGCAGCTTTATCAGTACTGGGGAGACCCAGTACTTC
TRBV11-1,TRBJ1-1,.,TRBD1,CASSPPRQGLSTEAFF,TGTGCCAGCAGCCCACCGCGACAGGGGTTGAGCACTGAAGCTTTCTTT
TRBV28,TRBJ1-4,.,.,CASSLDRNEKLFF,TGTGCCAGCAGTTTAGACAGGAATGAAAAACTGTTTTTT
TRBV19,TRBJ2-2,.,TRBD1,CASATTGGFTGELFF,TGTGCCAGTGCAACGACAGGGGGGTTCACCGGGGAGCTGTTTTTT
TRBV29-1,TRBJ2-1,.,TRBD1,CSGGTGEQFF,TGCAGCGGAGGGACAGGGGAGCAGTTCTTC
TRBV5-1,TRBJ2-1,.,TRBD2,CASSPGTSDYNEQFF,TGCGCCAGCAGCCCGGGGACTAGCGATTACAATGAGCAGTTCTTC
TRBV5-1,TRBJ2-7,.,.,CASSTPSGGDEQYF,TGCGCCAGCAGCACCCCGTCCGGGGGAGACGAGCAGTACTTC
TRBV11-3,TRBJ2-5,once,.,CASSLRGREQYF,TGTGCCAGCAGCTTACGAGGGCGAGAGCAGTACTTC
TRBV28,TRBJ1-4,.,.,CASRVKGEKLFF,TGTGCCAGCAGAGTAAAGGGGGAAAAACTGTTTTTT
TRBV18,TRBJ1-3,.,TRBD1,CASSARDRGPLRGNTIYF,TGTGCCAGCTCAGCCCGGGACAGGGGGCCCTTACGTGGAAACACCATATATTTT
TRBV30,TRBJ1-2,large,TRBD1,CAWSATGGRGWDGYTF,TGTGCCTGGAGTGCGACAGGGGGCCGTGGTTGGGATGGCTACACCTTC
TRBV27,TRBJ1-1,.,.,CASGGMNTEAFF,TGTGCCAGCGGGGGGATGAACACTGAAGCTTTCTTT
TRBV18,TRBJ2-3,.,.,CANKAYSGSTDTQYF,TGTGCCAACAAGGCTTACAGCGGCAGCACAGATACGCAGTATTTT
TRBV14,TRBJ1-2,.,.,CASSQTGYGYTF,TGTGCCAGCAGCCAAACAGGGTATGGCTACACCTTC
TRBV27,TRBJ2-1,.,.,CASSSLPRTRSYNEQFF,TGTGCCAGCAGTTCCCTCCCCCGGACGCGCTCCTACAATGAGCAGTTCTTC
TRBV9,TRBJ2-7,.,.,CASSPRQEYYEQYF,TGTGCCAGCAGCCCCAGACAGGAGTACTACGAGCAGTACTTC
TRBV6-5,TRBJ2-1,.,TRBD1,CASTHRQGRNEQFF,TGTGCCAGCACCCACAGACAGGGTAGGAATGAGCAGTTCTTC